This T cell receptor beta chain appears in the sequencing data of a study of cytomegalovirus exposure and HLA in healthy donors. CDR1 and CDR2 from the germline V gene are SGHNT and YENEEA. The CDR3 runs 15 residues. The V gene end was trimmed by 5 bases and the J gene end by 0 bases; junction bases not matched to a gene: 3. As for this clone: Its antigen is still unknown.

Points from the study as a whole: In vitro, a few CMV-associated chains proved specific for CMV antigens.

The PCR employed 60 Vbeta primers together with 13 Jbeta primers. TCRdb's table, derived via immunoSEQ multiplex PCR, lists solely in-frame clones and lacks some. Found here are some 110,000 clones, 55% to 75% of them singletons; the top ten hold approximately 9.4%. The sample comprised PBMCs. V is TRBV11-3 and J is TRBJ2-1, with 8 nucleotides matching TRBD2. The receptor's source is a man aged 25 to 45 in good health and CMV-seropositive. CDR3 amino acids: CASSISGNSYNEQFF. The CDR3 DNA sequence: TGTGCCAGCAGCATTAGCGGGAACTCCTACAATGAGCAGTTCTTC.